One and the same sample provided the 31 T cell receptor beta chains below, sequenced in a study of T cells after yellow fever vaccination. TCRdb re-called the 5' RACE reads with MiXCR, one entry per CDR3 protein. This repertoire shows nearly 300,000 distinct CDR3 sequences, 8.5% to 10% found once; its top ten account for 3% to 3.5%. This specimen was CD4+ T cells sorted from PBMCs, taken 5 days after the yellow fever booster vaccination. Every receptor here comes from a man aged 18 to 30 who received the YFV17D yellow fever vaccine.

The V call is TRBV27, the J call TRBJ1-1; 8 bases match TRBD1. J gave up 8 bases and V 6 bases, and 8 bases lay outside the gene matches. Germline V gives CDR1 MNHEY, CDR2 SMNVEV (reference sequence). This CDR3 contains 13 residues. Here the CDR3 DNA reads TGTGCCAGCAGACTACAGGGGGGGTCAGAAGCTTTCTTT. This codes for CASRLQGGSEAFF.

This clonotype was seen repeatedly, ten times or more. This rearrangement joins TRBV7-2 to TRBJ2-5; no clear D gene. Looked up from germline, CDR1 is SGHTA and CDR2 is FQGNSA. V shed 2 bases and J shed 1 base, with 14 bases lying between them. CDR3 length: 16 residues. CDR3: CASSLIVPFFQETQYF. As DNA, the CDR3 is TGTGCCAGCAGCTTAATAGTGCCGTTTTTCCAAGAGACCCAGTACTTC.

This clonotype was seen only a few times. The V gene is TRBV5-4, the J gene TRBJ2-1; D unclear. Between the trimmed V and J ends, which lost 1 base and 10 bases, there was a span of 12 bases. Germline V gene sequence: CDR1 SGHNT, CDR2 YYREEE (reference sequence). This CDR3 has 13 amino acids. Here the CDR3 reads CASSLRVEGEQFF. The CDR3 DNA is TGTGCCAGCAGCTTGCGGGTGGAAGGCGAGCAGTTCTTC.

This sequence joins TRBV2 and TRBJ2-5; possibly TRBD1 for D (7 bases). In germline, CDR1 is SNHLY, CDR2 FYNNEI. Trimming removed 6 bases from V and 3 bases from J, with 14 bases in between. CDR3 length equals 14 residues. The DNA for the CDR3 is TGTGCCAGCAGGAAGCAGGGGGGCGAAGAGACCCAGTACTTC. The encoded protein is CASRKQGGEETQYF.

This chain links TRBV9 with TRBJ1-1, with a tentative D call TRBD1 (5 bases). Trimming shortened V by 4 bases and J by 1 base, and 17 bases separated the two germline ends. Germline-derived CDR1 and CDR2 are SGDLS and YYNGEE. CDR3 length equals 16 residues. CDR3 region: CASSPEVGTGNTEAFF. CDR3 nucleotide sequence: TGTGCCAGCAGCCCCGAGGTAGGGACGGGGAACACTGAAGCTTTCTTT.

This chain connects TRBV5-1 to TRBJ1-1; D not resolved. The germline gives CDR1 SGHRS, CDR2 YFSETQ. V dropped 4 bases and J dropped 4 bases, with 11 bases sitting between them. This CDR3 is built from 13 residues. CDR3 DNA: TGCGCCAGCAGCCTCGACCAGAGCACTGAAGCTTTCTTT. Translated: CASSLDQSTEAFF.

This clonotype was seen more than once but under ten times. The chain recombines TRBV18 with TRBJ2-5; 8 nucleotides line up with TRBD1. The CDR3 has 14 residues. Germline lookup yields CDR1 KGHSH and CDR2 LQKENI. The ends lost 3 bases at V and 5 bases at J; junction bases unmatched: 5. CDR3 loop: CASSPRTGFETQYF. The CDR3 DNA follows: TGTGCCAGCTCACCGCGGACAGGGTTTGAGACCCAGTACTTC.

In its sample, this clonotype was seen a few times. The chain uses TRBV20-1 and TRBJ2-5; maybe TRBD1 (6 bases). V was pared by 6 bases and J by 2 bases, with 16 bases between. Germline V gene lookup returns CDR1 DFQATT and CDR2 SNEGSKA (reference sequence). This CDR3 comprises 14 residues. CDR3 in DNA: TGCAGTGCGACCGGGACAAACTATCAAGAGACCCAGTACTTC. Translating it yields CSATGTNYQETQYF.

This clonotype was observed a handful of times. This sequence joins TRBV20-1 and TRBJ2-1, with 13 positions matching TRBD2. Germline CDR1 is DFQATT and CDR2 is SNEGSKA (reference sequence). The CDR3 length is 14 residues. The trim removed 5 bases at V and 9 bases at J, leaving 7 bases unmatched. CDR3: CSARRTSGGSEQFF. The CDR3 nucleotides read TGCAGTGCTCGAAGGACTAGCGGGGGTAGTGAGCAGTTCTTC.

The gene calls are TRBV28 and TRBJ2-7, with 9 bases aligning to TRBD2. After removal of 5 bases from V and 3 bases from J, the junction contained 5 bases not matched to a gene. The CDR3 has 14 residues. Per the germline V gene, CDR1 is MDHEN and CDR2 is SYDVKM. In DNA form, the CDR3 reads TGTGCCAGCAGTAAAAGCGGGGGGATCTACGAGCAGTACGTC. This sequence encodes CASSKSGGIYEQYV.

The chain couples TRBV4-1 to TRBJ1-1; perhaps TRBD1 as D (5 bases). This CDR3 has 14 residues. V dropped 4 bases and J dropped 1 base, with 10 bases sitting between them. Germline CDR1 is MGHRA and CDR2 is YSYEKL. The CDR3 loop is CASSPWDANTEAFF. CDR3 DNA: TGCGCCAGCAGCCCCTGGGACGCGAACACTGAAGCTTTCTTT.

V gene TRBV21-1 combines with J gene TRBJ2-3; the table's D call, TRBD2, has no DNA check behind it. TRBV21-1 is shown as a pseudogene. The CDR3 has 23 amino acids. The CDR3 nucleotides are TGTGCCAGCAGCAAACCGGAATACGAAGTCCGACCCCACCCAGTTTGTGGCACAGATACGCAGTATTTT. This gives the protein CASSKPEYEVRPHPVCGTDTQYF.

CDR3 nucleotide sequence: TGTGCCAGCGGAGGGAGTCTTTGGGTGCAGTTCTTC. Translation gives CASGGSLWVQFF. This chain links TRBV2 with TRBJ2-1, with a weak D call TRBD2 (6 bases). Trimming shortened V by 8 bases and J by 12 bases, and 17 bases separated the two germline ends. Germline CDR1 is SNHLY and CDR2 is FYNNEI. The CDR3 length is 12 residues.

This clonotype was counted a single time. This could be a read error, since a much larger clone is one nucleotide away. This chain uses TRBV5-1 with TRBJ2-5; 7 bases agree with TRBD2. Germline CDR1 and CDR2: SGHRS and YFSETQ. V lost 4 bases and J lost 3; bases outside the gene matches: 6. The CDR3 extends over 14 amino acids. CDR3 in amino acids: CASSPGGSEETQYF. CDR3 sequence (DNA): TGCGCCAGCAGCCCGGGGGGATCGGAAGAGACCCAGTACTTC.

In this sample, this clonotype turned up many times. The V and J genes are TRBV5-1 and TRBJ2-2, with unresolved D. Trimming removed 5 bases at V and 6 bases at J, with 14 bases between. Germline V CDR1 and CDR2: SGHRS, YFSETQ. The CDR3 extends over 14 amino acids. The CDR3 protein is CASSMESTAGELFF. Written as DNA, the CDR3 is TGCGCCAGCAGTATGGAGAGTACCGCCGGGGAGCTGTTTTTT.

The chain is built from TRBV5-1 and TRBJ2-3; 8 bases line up with TRBD1. The V gene end was trimmed by 2 bases and the J gene end by 5 bases; junction bases not matched to a gene: 4. In germline, CDR1 is SGHRS, CDR2 YFSETQ. CDR3 length equals 14 residues. CDR3 sequence reads: CASSFGQGEDTQYF. Written as DNA, the CDR3 is TGCGCCAGCAGCTTCGGACAGGGCGAAGATACGCAGTATTTT.

In its sample, this clonotype was seen a few times. The V and J genes are TRBV30 and TRBJ2-3; weak D call: TRBD1 (7 bases). The CDR3 sequence is 12 residues long. The germline V gene has CDR1 GTSNPN and CDR2 SVGIG (reference sequence). V lost 1 base, J lost 7 bases, and 9 bases lay in between. CDR3 residues: CAWSAGGYTQYF. CDR3 bases: TGTGCCTGGAGTGCAGGGGGGTATACGCAGTATTTT.

The chain uses TRBV3-1 and TRBJ1-2; D is ambiguous. The CDR3 runs to 13 residues. CDR1 is LGHDT, CDR2 YNNKEL, per germline (reference sequence). Trimming removed 5 bases at V and 2 bases at J, with 9 bases between. The CDR3 loop reads CASSSPGNYGYTF. The DNA of the CDR3 is TGTGCCAGCAGCTCCCCGGGGAACTATGGCTACACCTTC.

The rearrangement links TRBV4-2 to TRBJ1-4; D perhaps matches TRBD1 (6 bases). This CDR3 spans 14 amino acids. Germline CDR1 and CDR2: LGHNA and YNFKEQ. V shed 1 base and J shed 5 bases, with 8 bases lying between them. CDR3 nucleotide sequence: TGTGCCAGCAGCCAAGGAGGGGGGAATGAAAAACTGTTTTTT. Translation gives CASSQGGGNEKLFF.

The chain links TRBV7-6 to TRBJ2-1; 8 bases fit TRBD1. CDR3 length: 13 amino acids. The V segment lost 5 bases and the J segment 8 bases; nucleotides outside the gene matches: 5. From germline, CDR1 is SGHVS and CDR2 FNYEAQ. For the CDR3, the DNA is TGTGCCAGCAGCCTACAGGGGGGATATGAGCAGTTCTTC. This encodes CASSLQGGYEQFF.

This clonotype was detected only a few times. V and J are TRBV3-1 and TRBJ2-2, with TRBD1 matching 8 bases. The CDR3 sequence is 15 residues long. J gave up 5 bases and V 5 bases, and 7 bases lay outside the gene matches. Germline assignment: CDR1 LGHDT and CDR2 YNNKEL (reference sequence). The chain's CDR3 is CASSLPQGETGELFF. In DNA, the CDR3 is TGTGCCAGCAGCTTACCACAGGGGGAGACCGGGGAGCTGTTTTTT.

This clonotype was seen more than once but under ten times. The genes are TRBV6-2 or TRBV6-3 and TRBJ1-5; D unresolved. CDR3 size: 13 residues. The germline V gene has CDR1 MNHEY and CDR2 SVGEGT. Between the trimmed V and J ends, which lost 6 bases and 3 bases, there was a span of 9 bases. CDR3 in DNA: TGTGCCAGCAGGGGTTGGGACAATCAGCCCCAGCATTTT. Translated: CASRGWDNQPQHF.

The genes are TRBV5-5 and TRBJ1-5, with 8 positions matching TRBD1. Trimming took 4 bases from V and 5 from J; bases not matched to a gene: 8. The CDR3 covers 15 residues. Germline V CDR1 and CDR2: SGHKS, YYEKEE (reference sequence). The CDR3 spells CASSKMTDRDQPQHF. Written as DNA, the CDR3 is TGTGCCAGCAGCAAGATGACGGACAGGGATCAGCCCCAGCATTTT. Full variable domain (remainder filled in from reference TRBV5-5 and TRBJ1-5): DAGVTQSPTHLIKTRGQQVTLRCSPISGHKSVSWYQQVLGQGPQFIFQYYEKEERGRGNFPDRFSARQFPNYSSELNVNALLLGDSALYLCASSKMTDRDQPQHFGDGTRLSIL.

To note about this clonotype: At one end the junction does not follow the germline gene, possibly because of a read error. The rearrangement links TRBV10-3 to TRBJ2-3; D is ambiguous. The CDR3 runs 16 residues. Germline lookup yields CDR1 ENHRY and CDR2 SYGVKD. The CDR3 sequence: CAISEGRSASTDTLYF. Here the CDR3 DNA reads TGTGCCATCAGTGAGGGGCGATCCGCCAGCACAGATACGCTGTATTTT.

The V and J genes are TRBV2 and TRBJ2-7; 9 bases line up with TRBD2. This CDR3 contains 12 residues. From germline, CDR1 is SNHLY and CDR2 FYNNEI. Losses at the gene ends were 4 bases for V and 7 bases for J; bases not matched to a gene: 2. The CDR3 DNA reads as TGTGCCAGCAGTGTTCTAGCGGGGGAGCAGTACGTC. It yields the protein CASSVLAGEQYV.

This chain uses TRBV7-8 with TRBJ2-5; no firm D call. Germline lookup yields CDR1 SGHVS and CDR2 FQNEAQ. V lost 1 base to trimming and J lost 3 bases, with 21 bases between them. The CDR3 extends over 18 amino acids. Here the CDR3 reads CASSLGLFRVRGEETQYF. CDR3 nucleotides: TGTGCCAGCAGCTTAGGACTCTTCCGGGTAAGAGGTGAAGAGACCCAGTACTTC.

The table lists this clonotype with a few counts. The chain uses TRBV7-2 and TRBJ1-2; a weak D match, TRBD1 (6 bases). Deletions cut 6 bases from V and 6 bases from J, with 17 bases between. The CDR3 is 14 residues long. CDR1 SGHTA and CDR2 FQGNSA come from the germline V gene. The CDR3 region has the DNA TGTGCCAGCAGGGCGGGACATCAAAGACATGGCTACACCTTC. Amino acid sequence: CASRAGHQRHGYTF.

This clonotype was observed a few times. This chain joins TRBV5-1 and TRBJ1-4; 10 bases match TRBD1. From germline, CDR1 is SGHRS and CDR2 YFSETQ. The CDR3 is made up of 15 amino acids. J gave up 7 bases and V 4 bases, and 7 bases lay outside the gene matches. The CDR3 protein is CASSVTGTGVEKLFF. In nucleotides, the CDR3 is TGCGCCAGCAGCGTCACCGGGACAGGGGTTGAAAAACTGTTTTTT.

This clonotype was observed a few times. This chain links TRBV5-6 with TRBJ1-1, with D possibly matching TRBD1 (5 bases). Deletions cut 1 base from V and 4 bases from J, with 20 bases between. CDR3 size: 17 residues. Germline CDR1 and CDR2: SGHDT and YYEEEE. This CDR3 reads CASSLQQGRMSGTEAFF. The CDR3 DNA sequence: TGTGCCAGCAGCTTGCAGCAGGGTAGAATGTCTGGCACTGAAGCTTTCTTT.

The rearrangement uses TRBV11-2 and TRBJ2-5; no definite D call. CDR1 and CDR2 from the germline V gene are SGHAT and FQNNGV. The V and J ends lost 1 base and 5 bases respectively, with 11 bases between them. The CDR3 runs to 14 residues. The CDR3 protein is CASSLARLQETQYF. Written as DNA, the CDR3 is TGTGCCAGCAGCTTAGCCAGACTTCAGGAGACCCAGTACTTC.

This clonotype was seen more than once but under ten times. V and J are TRBV5-1 and TRBJ1-3; D not resolved. The CDR3 loop spans 14 amino acids. V lost 0 bases and J lost 4, with 8 bases in between. Germline CDR1 SGHRS, CDR2 YFSETQ. CDR3 DNA: TGCGCCAGCAGCTTGGAGCCAAGCGGAAACACCATATATTTT. It is translated as CASSLEPSGNTIYF.